These T cell receptor beta chains were read from a single sample in a study of T cell changes during pregnancy in multiple sclerosis. Profiling relied on immunoSEQ multiplex PCR, and the TCRdb table lists in-frame clones only, not all of them. Of roughly 89,000 clones in the sample, 85% to 95% were seen once. This specimen consisted of peripheral blood, obtained in the first trimester of pregnancy. The origin of the receptors is a female donor with multiple sclerosis, enrolled in a pregnancy study. Both conserved end residues are part of each CDR3. The order of the fields is clone size, CDR3 length, D gene, V gene, J gene, CDR3 DNA, CDR3 protein. A D gene is named only where the DNA matches it firmly. Size is stated for part of the rows, as once, few or many counts, or as a class when the clone is expanded.

clone_size: few
cdr3_length: 16
d_call: .
v_call: TRBV5-1
j_call: TRBJ1-3
cdr3_nt: TGCGCCAGCAGCCCGGGTAGCGGCGGTTCTGGAAACACCATATATTTT
cdr3_aa: CASSPGSGGSGNTIYF

clone_size: .
cdr3_length: 10
d_call: .
v_call: TRBV20-1
j_call: TRBJ2-5
cdr3_nt: TGCAGTGCTAGCGAAGAGACCCAGTACTTC
cdr3_aa: CSASEETQYF

clone_size: .
cdr3_length: 17
d_call: TRBD1
v_call: TRBV5-1
j_call: TRBJ1-2
cdr3_nt: TGCGCCAGCAGCTTGGATATAGGACAGGGTCCTAACTATGGCTACACCTTC
cdr3_aa: CASSLDIGQGPNYGYTF

clone_size: .
cdr3_length: 13
d_call: .
v_call: TRBV9
j_call: TRBJ2-1
cdr3_nt: TGTGCCAGCAGCGCCCCACTAGTCAATGAGCAGTTCTTC
cdr3_aa: CASSAPLVNEQFF

clone_size: .
cdr3_length: 16
d_call: TRBD1
v_call: TRBV5-1
j_call: TRBJ1-4
cdr3_nt: TGCGCCAGCAGCCCGGCGGGGACAGGCTTTAATGAAAAACTGTTTTTT
cdr3_aa: CASSPAGTGFNEKLFF

clone_size: .
cdr3_length: 13
d_call: TRBD1
v_call: TRBV2
j_call: TRBJ1-2
cdr3_nt: TGTGCCAGCAGTGAGGGACAGGCCTATGGCTACACCTTC
cdr3_aa: CASSEGQAYGYTF

clone_size: .
cdr3_length: 15
d_call: .
v_call: TRBV6-6
j_call: TRBJ1-5
cdr3_nt: TGTGCCAGCAGTACAAGGGGGATCGGCAATCAGCCCCAGCATTTT
cdr3_aa: CASSTRGIGNQPQHF

clone_size: many
cdr3_length: 14
d_call: .
v_call: TRBV14
j_call: TRBJ1-6
cdr3_nt: TGTGCCAGCAGCCCGGGACTGATTAATTCACCCCTCCACTTT
cdr3_aa: CASSPGLINSPLHF

clone_size: .
cdr3_length: 15
d_call: .
v_call: TRBV7-8
j_call: TRBJ1-3
cdr3_nt: TGTGCCAGCAGCTCGAACAGGGTTTCGGGAAACACCATATATTTT
cdr3_aa: CASSSNRVSGNTIYF

clone_size: .
cdr3_length: 15
d_call: TRBD1
v_call: TRBV5-1
j_call: TRBJ2-1
cdr3_nt: TGCGCCAGCAGCTACCGGGACAGGGGTAGGGATGAGCAGTTCTTC
cdr3_aa: CASSYRDRGRDEQFF

clone_size: .
cdr3_length: 13
d_call: TRBD1
v_call: TRBV7-6
j_call: TRBJ1-2
cdr3_nt: TGTGCCAGCAGCTCCGGGACAGGGAATGGCTACACCTTC
cdr3_aa: CASSSGTGNGYTF

clone_size: .
cdr3_length: 13
d_call: .
v_call: TRBV27
j_call: TRBJ2-7
cdr3_nt: TGTGCCAGCAGTTTTAACAGGGATTACGAGCAGTACTTC
cdr3_aa: CASSFNRDYEQYF

clone_size: once
cdr3_length: 13
d_call: .
v_call: TRBV7-9
j_call: TRBJ2-7
cdr3_nt: TGTGCCAGCAGCTCCGGGACAACCTACGAGCAGTACTTC
cdr3_aa: CASSSGTTYEQYF

clone_size: .
cdr3_length: 16
d_call: .
v_call: TRBV19
j_call: TRBJ2-6
cdr3_nt: TGTGCCAGTAGTCAATTCAGGGGCTCTGGGGCCAACGTCCTGACTTTC
cdr3_aa: CASSQFRGSGANVLTF

clone_size: .
cdr3_length: 14
d_call: TRBD1
v_call: TRBV6-5
j_call: TRBJ1-1
cdr3_nt: TGTGCCAGCAGTCGCGACAGGGGGCGGACTGAAGCTTTCTTT
cdr3_aa: CASSRDRGRTEAFF

clone_size: .
cdr3_length: 16
d_call: TRBD1
v_call: TRBV4-2
j_call: TRBJ1-4
cdr3_nt: TGTGCCAGCAGCCAAAAGACAGGGGAACGGAGTGAAAAACTGTTTTTT
cdr3_aa: CASSQKTGERSEKLFF

clone_size: .
cdr3_length: 17
d_call: TRBD2
v_call: TRBV19
j_call: TRBJ2-7
cdr3_nt: TGTGCCAGTAGTATCCCTTTGACTAGCGGGGGGGCCAACGAGCAGTACTTC
cdr3_aa: CASSIPLTSGGANEQYF

clone_size: .
cdr3_length: 16
d_call: .
v_call: TRBV5-6
j_call: TRBJ2-7
cdr3_nt: TGTGCCAGCAGATTTTCCGGGACCACAGGGAGCGGCGAGCAGTACTTC
cdr3_aa: CASRFSGTTGSGEQYF

clone_size: .
cdr3_length: 13
d_call: .
v_call: TRBV12-5
j_call: TRBJ1-2
cdr3_nt: TGTGCTAGTGGTTTGGTACCCCTAGATGGCTACACCTTC
cdr3_aa: CASGLVPLDGYTF

clone_size: .
cdr3_length: 15
d_call: TRBD2
v_call: TRBV19
j_call: TRBJ2-1
cdr3_nt: TGTGCCAGTAGTAAAGTAGCGGGGACATACAATGAGCAGTTCTTC
cdr3_aa: CASSKVAGTYNEQFF

clone_size: .
cdr3_length: 16
d_call: TRBD1
v_call: TRBV6-6
j_call: TRBJ2-5
cdr3_nt: TGTGCCAGCAGTTACCCAACCTCGGGACAGCAAGAGACCCAGTACTTC
cdr3_aa: CASSYPTSGQQETQYF

clone_size: .
cdr3_length: 16
d_call: TRBD1
v_call: TRBV5-4
j_call: TRBJ1-1
cdr3_nt: TGTGCCAGCAGCTTGTGGACAGGGCTTCGTAACACTGAAGCTTTCTTT
cdr3_aa: CASSLWTGLRNTEAFF